A selection of T cell receptor beta chains follows, all from one sample in a study of cytomegalovirus exposure and HLA in healthy donors. Clones were read by immunoSEQ multiplex PCR, and TCRdb kept only the in-frame ones, dropping some. The sample holds 90,000 to 120,000 clones; 77% are singletons and the top ten take around 4%. The sample consisted of PBMCs. Every receptor here comes from a male donor in good health and CMV-seronegative. Both conserved end residues are part of each CDR3. A D gene is named only where the DNA matches it firmly. Where a row states a size, it is once, few, many or the class of an expanded clone; other rows omit it.

CDR3 protein | CDR3 DNA | V gene | clone size | D gene | J gene
CAWNVGGGETQYF | TGTGCCTGGAACGTCGGGGGTGGGGAGACCCAGTACTTC | TRBV30 | . | . | TRBJ2-5
CASRPDGRGTDTQYF | TGTGCCAGCAGGCCCGACGGGAGGGGCACAGATACGCAGTATTTT | TRBV28 | once | TRBD2 | TRBJ2-3
CASSFGTALAEQYF | TGTGCCAGTAGTTTCGGGACAGCTTTGGCCGAGCAGTACTTC | TRBV19 | few | TRBD1 | TRBJ2-7
CASSLGGRTEAFF | TGTGCCAGCAGCTTAGGGGGCAGGACTGAAGCTTTCTTT | TRBV27 | . | TRBD1 | TRBJ1-1
CASSRAGTEAFF | TGTGCCAGCAGCCGCGCGGGGACTGAAGCTTTCTTT | TRBV2 | . | . | TRBJ1-1
CASTGQGAYTEAFF | TGTGCCAGCACTGGGCAGGGGGCCTACACTGAAGCTTTCTTT | TRBV7-9 | . | TRBD1 | TRBJ1-1
CASSEGGEAVHEQYF | TGTGCCAGCAGTGAAGGGGGGGAGGCAGTGCACGAGCAGTACTTC | TRBV2 | once | . | TRBJ2-7
CASSLTPDRVSKQYF | TGTGCCAGCAGCTTAACTCCCGACAGGGTTAGTAAGCAGTACTTC | TRBV7-3 | . | TRBD1 | TRBJ2-7
CASAGTEFYGQYF | TGTGCCAGCGCCGGGACAGAGTTCTACGGGCAGTACTTC | TRBV25-1 | . | TRBD1 | TRBJ2-7
CASSGTGGAIGEKLFF | TGTGCCAGCAGTGGGACAGGGGGCGCGATAGGAGAAAAACTGTTTTTT | TRBV2 | . | TRBD1 | TRBJ1-4
CASRGQGPPHNEQFF | TGTGCCAGCAGGGGACAGGGGCCCCCACACAATGAGCAGTTCTTC | TRBV5-4 | . | TRBD1 | TRBJ2-1
CASSLEEGPYEQYF | TGCGCCAGCAGCTTAGAGGAGGGCCCCTACGAGCAGTACTTC | TRBV5-1 | . | . | TRBJ2-7
CASGGDTGELFF | TGTGCCAGCGGGGGCGACACCGGGGAGCTGTTTTTT | TRBV2 | . | . | TRBJ2-2
CASSPKGLAGGEQYF | TGTGCCAGCAGTCCCAAAGGACTAGCGGGAGGGGAGCAGTACTTC | TRBV27 | . | TRBD2 | TRBJ2-7
CASTWGGQGSSPLHF | TGTGCCAGCACCTGGGGGGGACAGGGGAGTTCACCCCTCCACTTT | TRBV5-6 | . | TRBD1 | TRBJ1-6
CSVEEGASADTQYF | TGCAGCGTTGAAGAGGGGGCCTCGGCAGATACGCAGTATTTT | TRBV29-1 | . | . | TRBJ2-3
CASSSRENTEAFF | TGTGCCAGCAGTTCCAGGGAGAACACTGAAGCTTTCTTT | TRBV27 | few | . | TRBJ1-1
CASSLRGPITDTQYF | TGTGCCAGCAGCTTAAGGGGGCCGATCACAGATACGCAGTATTTT | TRBV13 | . | TRBD1 | TRBJ2-3
CASSKGVNGGEGETQYF | TGTGCCAGCAGCAAAGGGGTAAATGGGGGGGAGGGAGAGACCCAGTACTTC | TRBV21-1 | . | . | TRBJ2-5
CASSRGTSGPYEQYF | TGTGCCAGTAGTAGAGGGACTAGCGGGCCTTACGAGCAGTACTTC | TRBV19 | . | TRBD2 | TRBJ2-7
CASSEYRGNYEQYF | TGTGCCAGCAGTGAATATAGGGGAAACTACGAGCAGTACTTC | TRBV25-1 | . | . | TRBJ2-7
CASSMGTGSPYEQYF | TGTGCCAGTAGTATGGGGACAGGGTCTCCGTACGAGCAGTACTTC | TRBV19 | . | TRBD1 | TRBJ2-7
CASRPEDRGHYGYTF | TGCGCCAGCAGGCCTGAGGACAGGGGTCACTATGGCTACACCTTC | TRBV5-1 | few | TRBD1 | TRBJ1-2
CASSLMGAGDGYTF | TGTGCCAGCAGCTTAATGGGGGCAGGGGATGGCTACACCTTC | TRBV7-9 | . | . | TRBJ1-2
CASSLEAGDQYF | TGTGCCAGCAGCTTAGAAGCGGGAGATCAGTACTTC | TRBV7-9 | . | TRBD2 | TRBJ2-4
CASSQAVLGNEQFF | TGTGCCAGCAGCCAAGCGGTCTTAGGCAATGAGCAGTTCTTC | TRBV7-2 | . | . | TRBJ2-1
CASSSRGEQYF | TGTGCCAGCAGCTCCAGAGGCGAGCAGTACTTC | TRBV7-9 | . | . | TRBJ2-7
CAISEPGTTNEQFF | TGTGCCATCAGTGAGCCCGGGACTACCAATGAGCAGTTCTTC | TRBV10-3 | . | TRBD2 | TRBJ2-1
CASSGTSGKGYEQYF | TGCGCCAGCAGCGGGACTAGCGGGAAAGGTTACGAGCAGTACTTC | TRBV5-1 | . | TRBD2 | TRBJ2-7
CASSDSVLQPQHF | TGTGCCAGCTCAGACTCCGTTTTACAGCCCCAGCATTTT | TRBV4-2 | once | . | TRBJ1-5
CATSSNRDRASGNEQFF | TGTGCCACCAGCAGCAACAGGGACAGGGCGTCTGGGAATGAGCAGTTCTTC | TRBV15 | few | TRBD1 | TRBJ2-1
CSVDRAPGYGYTF | TGCAGCGTTGACAGGGCCCCAGGCTATGGCTACACCTTC | TRBV29-1 | few | . | TRBJ1-2
CASISTGGEKLFF | TGTGCCAGTATCTCGACAGGCGGGGAAAAACTGTTTTTT | TRBV19 | . | . | TRBJ1-4
CASSLVGGLAGLRSNIQYF | TGTGCCAGCAGCTTGGTGGGGGGACTAGCGGGTCTAAGATCGAACATTCAGTACTTC | TRBV5-4 | . | TRBD2 | TRBJ2-4
CASSQPGAGRTGELFF | TGCGCCAGCAGCCAACCAGGAGCGGGAAGGACCGGGGAGCTGTTTTTT | TRBV4-1 | few | TRBD2 | TRBJ2-2
CASRSGLAGGYYPGETQYF | TGTGCCAGCAGATCGGGACTAGCGGGAGGATACTACCCGGGAGAGACCCAGTACTTC | TRBV28 | . | TRBD2 | TRBJ2-5
CASSLGTGKPQHF | TGCGCCAGCAGCTTGGGAACAGGGAAGCCCCAGCATTTT | TRBV5-1 | . | . | TRBJ1-5
CASSWDRGIEKLFF | TGTGCCAGCAGTTGGGACAGGGGGATAGAAAAACTGTTTTTT | TRBV7-9 | . | TRBD1 | TRBJ1-4
CASSAPWSGNYGYTF | TGTGCCAGCAGTGCCCCATGGTCCGGGAACTATGGCTACACCTTC | TRBV28 | . | . | TRBJ1-2
CASSYEGGFTDTQYF | TGTGCCAGCAGTTACGAGGGCGGTTTCACAGATACGCAGTATTTT | TRBV6-6 | . | . | TRBJ2-3
CASSFGGLEGGYTF | TGCGCCAGCAGCTTCGGCGGACTCGAGGGTGGCTACACCTTC | TRBV5-1 | . | . | TRBJ1-2
CASSPGLAYNEQFF | TGTGCCAGCAGCCCGGGACTAGCCTACAATGAGCAGTTCTTC | TRBV11-3 | . | TRBD2 | TRBJ2-1
CASSSLGGAPEAFF | TGTGCCAGCAGCTCTCTCGGGGGGGCACCAGAAGCTTTCTTT | TRBV7-9 | . | . | TRBJ1-1
CASSDKWTSGNYEQYF | TGTGCCAGCAGTGACAAATGGACTAGCGGGAACTACGAGCAGTACTTC | TRBV28 | . | TRBD2 | TRBJ2-7
CASSLGLAGGPDTQYF | TGTGCCAGCAGCTTAGGACTAGCGGGAGGGCCAGATACGCAGTATTTT | TRBV7-9 | . | TRBD2 | TRBJ2-3
CASSLGNRELFF | TGTGCCAGCAGCTTAGGAAACAGGGAGCTGTTTTTT | TRBV7-9 | . | . | TRBJ2-2
CASSLRSGIYNEQFF | TGCGCCAGCAGCTTACGCTCAGGGATATACAATGAGCAGTTCTTC | TRBV5-1 | . | . | TRBJ2-1
CASSYIQGGGDTQYF | TGTGCCAGCAGTTACATCCAAGGGGGCGGAGATACGCAGTATTTT | TRBV28 | . | TRBD1 | TRBJ2-3
CASSTTSPPSGRVREQYF | TGTGCCAGCAGCACGACTTCTCCGCCTAGCGGGAGGGTTAGGGAGCAGTACTTC | TRBV7-2 | . | TRBD2 | TRBJ2-7
CASSHRSQRVADTQYF | TGTGCCAGCAGCCATCGGTCCCAGAGGGTCGCAGATACGCAGTATTTT | TRBV13 | . | . | TRBJ2-3
CATSREGGRSNEQFF | TGTGCCACCAGCAGAGAAGGCGGGAGGTCCAATGAGCAGTTCTTC | TRBV15 | . | TRBD2 | TRBJ2-1
CASSVSGTSGSEQYF | TGTGCCAGCAGCGTCTCCGGGACTAGCGGCTCCGAGCAGTACTTC | TRBV9 | . | TRBD2 | TRBJ2-7
CASSETLRTGGVYEQYF | TGTGCCAGCAGTGAAACCCTCCGGACAGGGGGCGTTTACGAGCAGTACTTC | TRBV2 | . | TRBD1 | TRBJ2-7